This TCR beta chain is from a study of blood T cells in healthy people across ages. Study background: About one barcoded beta molecule per two T cells was the capture yield of template switching. General study findings and limits: The donors' CMV status was not determined, possibly confounding changes in expanded clonotypes.

Primed by a sample-barcoded 5' primer and a J-beta primer mix, a second PCR proceeded for roughly 6 to 12 cycles. In TCRdb, the 5' RACE reads were re-called with MiXCR into one record per CDR3 protein. The table lists 1.2 million to 1.5 million distinct CDR3 sequences, 42% of them singletons, with 7.9% in the top ten. This CDR3 contains 18 residues. The germline gives CDR1 MNHEY, CDR2 SMNVEV (reference sequence). Turning to this clonotype: The antigen is undetermined.

About 9.9 milliliters of peripheral blood were drawn from each donor. Isolated PBMCs totaled at least 6 million in each sample. The sample was blood. This TCR was sampled from a woman aged 18-30 years in good health. The chain recombines TRBV27 with TRBJ2-7; 9 nucleotides align to TRBD2. The J call may be faulty, since TRBJ2-4 better matches the DNA end. CDR3 in amino acids: CASSLIAGVPLAKNIQYF. As DNA, the CDR3 is TGTGCCAGCAGTTTAATAGCGGGAGTACCTTTAGCCAAAAACATTCAGTACTTC.